The 5 T cell receptor beta chains listed next were all sequenced from one sample in a study of spatial heterogeneity in lung cancer. General observations from the study: Expanded intratumoral alpha and beta TCR counts tracked tumor mutation counts.

These receptors have no known antigen. TCRdb processed the 5' RACE reads anew with MiXCR; each CDR3 protein has one entry. The data contain approximately 7,000 distinct CDR3 sequences, 12% of them singletons. Documented time point: sample taken at primary tumor resection. This material consisted of lung tumor tissue, taken at surgery. The receptors were sampled from a male donor with early-stage non-small cell lung cancer.

The CDR3 spells CASSLGRGLASQPQHF. CDR3 bases: TGTGCCAGCAGTTTAGGTCGGGGGTTAGCAAGTCAGCCCCAGCATTTT. The chain links TRBV27 to TRBJ1-5; weak D call: TRBD1 (5 bases). Per the germline V gene, CDR1 is MNHEY and CDR2 is SMNVEV (reference sequence). V lost 2 bases to trimming and J lost 6 bases, with 17 bases between them. This CDR3 contains 16 residues.

This clonotype was seen more than once but under ten times. V usage is TRBV20-1 and J usage is TRBJ1-6, with a tentative D call TRBD1 (5 bases). V was shortened by 6 bases and J by 9 bases, with 15 bases between the two germline ends. This CDR3 has 13 amino acids. Germline CDR1 reads DFQATT; CDR2 reads SNEGSKA (reference sequence). The CDR3 bases are TGCAGTGCGAGTGCGGGGGGTGGTTCACCCCTCCACTTT. Translation gives CSASAGGGSPLHF.

The rearrangement uses TRBV4-1 and TRBJ1-1, with D uncertain. The germline V gene has CDR1 MGHRA and CDR2 YSYEKL. The CDR3 runs 12 residues. Trimming took off 5 bases at V and 12 bases at J, with 16 bases between the two ends. Written as DNA, the CDR3 is TGCGCCAGCAGCAATGATGGGCCGATACCTTTCTTT. This codes for CASSNDGPIPFF.

This clonotype is deemed medium-sized (0.01 to 0.1%). The V gene is TRBV7-6, the J gene TRBJ2-2; 7 bases are a match to TRBD2. Trimming cost V 7 bases and J 5 bases; bases outside gene matches: 16. CDR3 length equals 17 residues. Germline CDR1 reads SGHVS; CDR2 reads FNYEAQ. CDR3 nucleotide sequence: TGTGCCAGCACCCTTACCGCGGGCGGGAGAGGGACCGGGGAGCTGTTTTTT. This codes for CASTLTAGGRGTGELFF.

Many counts were recorded for this clonotype. The J gene is TRBJ2-3, the V gene TRBV4-1; TRBD2 agrees at 12 bases. In germline, CDR1 is MGHRA, CDR2 YSYEKL. CDR3 length: 16 amino acids. The V segment lost 4 bases and the J segment 2 bases; nucleotides outside the gene matches: 4. DNA for the CDR3: TGCGCCAGCAGCCTCGGACTAGCGGGGACCACAGATACGCAGTATTTT. It yields the protein CASSLGLAGTTDTQYF.